This T cell receptor beta chain was sequenced in a study of type 1 regulatory T cells. The CDR3 covers 14 residues. The ends were cut back, 6 bases at V and 0 bases at J, with 9 bases in the middle. Comment on this clonotype: Its antigen is as yet unknown.

One entry per CDR3 protein results from TCRdb running MiXCR on the reads. Here the sample spans 35,000 to 50,000 distinct CDR3 sequences, less than 15% being singletons. Input material: cultured non-Tr1 T cells, either the whole culture or a sorted T cell fraction (not recorded which). This TCR was sampled from a human donor in good health. This sequence joins TRBV12-3 or TRBV12-4 and TRBJ2-1; D perhaps matches TRBD2 (5 bases). CDR3 sequence: CASRVRGSYNEQFF. CDR3 in DNA: TGTGCCAGCAGGGTCCGGGGCTCCTACAATGAGCAGTTCTTC.